This is a list of T cell receptor beta chains from one sample in a study of T cells in Graves' hyperthyroidism and ophthalmopathy. MiXCR was run by TCRdb on the multiplex PCR reads, yielding one entry per CDR3 protein. The sample comprises some 400,000 distinct CDR3 sequences, around 13% of which are singletons, and roughly 9.6% rests with the top ten. The sequenced sample consisted of blood. These receptors were taken from a woman aged 55-70 years with Graves' hyperthyroidism. CDR3s include the opening cysteine and the closing phenylalanine or tryptophan. Clone size, where shown, is once, few, many, or a class for clones that have expanded.

V gene: TRBV29-1
clone size: many
CDR3 protein: CSAGPTGAPDTQYF

V gene: TRBV6-1
clone size: -
CDR3 protein: CASSYRRGTGELFF

V gene: TRBV20-1
clone size: -
CDR3 protein: CSARQANVYEQYF

V gene: TRBV5-1
clone size: few
CDR3 protein: CASSLSGRETGELFF

V gene: TRBV20-1
clone size: -
CDR3 protein: CSARWGSFSLGPTQYF

V gene: TRBV27
clone size: many
CDR3 protein: CASMEGPFLNTEAFF

V gene: TRBV3-1
clone size: -
CDR3 protein: CASGQDVTGNYDYTF

V gene: TRBV5-6
clone size: many
CDR3 protein: CASSRASGFYEQYF

V gene: TRBV11-2
clone size: many
CDR3 protein: CASSPGRTNTEAFF

V gene: TRBV3-1
clone size: -
CDR3 protein: CASRTTGEAGANVLTF

V gene: TRBV12-5
clone size: many
CDR3 protein: CASARGALDEQFF

V gene: TRBV30
clone size: few
CDR3 protein: CAVYGTYYGYTF

V gene: TRBV12-5
clone size: few
CDR3 protein: CASGLVHQTARGADTQYF

V gene: TRBV19
clone size: once
CDR3 protein: CASSRTSGRAQDIQYF

V gene: TRBV19
clone size: -
CDR3 protein: CASSNRQSNYGYTF

V gene: TRBV7-3
clone size: -
CDR3 protein: CASSLNGQSTDTQYF

V gene: TRBV5-1
clone size: many
CDR3 protein: CASSPGGKDQPQHF

V gene: TRBV28
clone size: -
CDR3 protein: CASSHSRGGYTF

V gene: TRBV29-1
clone size: few
CDR3 protein: CSVTSRTNTEAFF

V gene: TRBV11-2
clone size: few
CDR3 protein: CASSLESSGGSTDTQYF

V gene: TRBV6-1
clone size: many
CDR3 protein: CASSPVGEEQYF

V gene: TRBV20-1
clone size: many
CDR3 protein: CSARDEQGRLTQYF

V gene: TRBV19
clone size: few
CDR3 protein: CASNGGDQPQHF

V gene: TRBV6-5
clone size: -
CDR3 protein: CASSYSTGRTQYF

V gene: TRBV6-1
clone size: -
CDR3 protein: CASRTSGRRYEQYF

V gene: TRBV6-2/TRBV6-3
clone size: -
CDR3 protein: CASSYMGTEAFF

V gene: TRBV20-1
clone size: many
CDR3 protein: CSAQPVTGGTEAFF

V gene: TRBV15
clone size: many
CDR3 protein: CATSDPPRVSEAFF

V gene: TRBV9
clone size: few
CDR3 protein: CASSVAGTGEVGYEQYF

V gene: TRBV5-8
clone size: many
CDR3 protein: CASSWGGTSNSETQYF

V gene: TRBV20-1
clone size: -
CDR3 protein: CSARNRGEPYNSPLHF

V gene: TRBV10-2
clone size: -
CDR3 protein: CASQLAGTTGELFF

V gene: TRBV28
clone size: many
CDR3 protein: CASSLRLAVYEQYF

V gene: TRBV6-5
clone size: few
CDR3 protein: CASSYLWSPSGREETQYF

V gene: TRBV20-1
clone size: many
CDR3 protein: CSATTGGTDTQYF